This section outlines one T cell receptor (beta chain) sequence together with its context. Ages ranged from about 18 to 89 years, with residence in approximately 25 US areas. Only in-frame clones appear in the TCRdb table, and some are missing; sequencing was by immunoSEQ multiplex PCR. Here the sample spans approximately 300,000 clones, over 85% being singletons. The data were obtained in a study of blood T cell repertoires in COVID-19. Input material: PBMCs or T cells enriched from blood (not recorded which). The sequence came from a woman aged 30 to 39 who had recovered from COVID-19.

CDR3 sequence (DNA): TGTGCCAGCAGCTTACAGGGGACCCAGTACTTC. Residues: CASSLQGTQYF. The genes are TRBV7-9 and TRBJ2-5; a weak D match, TRBD1 (5 bases). Germline CDR1 and CDR2: SEHNR and FQNEAQ (reference sequence). The CDR3 runs 11 residues. V was trimmed by 2 bases and J by 7 bases, leaving 5 bases between them.